This T cell receptor (beta chain) derives from a study of blood T cells in healthy people across ages. Study-wide findings and caveats: Naive T cell percentage strongly correlated with TCR beta diversity.

The second PCR ran about 6 to 12 cycles with a sample-barcoded 5' primer and J-beta primers. A single record per CDR3 protein comes from TCRdb applying MiXCR to the 5' RACE reads. The table shows nearly 800,000 distinct CDR3 sequences, with roughly 25% occurring only once. There are 14 residues in the CDR3. The V and J ends lost 5 bases and 3 bases respectively, with 12 bases between them. As concerns this clonotype: Antigen: not known.

PBMCs were isolated at a quantity of at least 6.5 million per sample. The same sample was also used in a study of T cells of mothers and their children.

Source material: blood. This sequence joins TRBV12-3 or TRBV12-4 and TRBJ2-3; D is possibly TRBD2 (5 bases). This clonotype was obtained from a boy younger than 18 in good health. This chain's CDR3 is CASSMDLATDTQYF. CDR3 nucleotides: TGTGCCAGCAGTATGGACTTAGCGACAGATACGCAGTATTTT.